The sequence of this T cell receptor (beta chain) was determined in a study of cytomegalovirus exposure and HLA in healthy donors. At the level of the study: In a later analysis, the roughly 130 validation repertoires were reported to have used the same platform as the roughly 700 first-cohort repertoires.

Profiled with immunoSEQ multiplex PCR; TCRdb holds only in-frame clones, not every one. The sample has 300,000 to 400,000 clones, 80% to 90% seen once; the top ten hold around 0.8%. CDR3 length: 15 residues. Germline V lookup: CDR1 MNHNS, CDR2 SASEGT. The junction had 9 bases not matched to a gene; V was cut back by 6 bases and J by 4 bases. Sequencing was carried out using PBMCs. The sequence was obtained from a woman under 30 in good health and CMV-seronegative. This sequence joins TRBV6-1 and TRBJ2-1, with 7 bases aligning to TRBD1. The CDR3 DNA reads TGTGCCAGCAGCATCCGGGACAGCCGATACAATGAGCAGTTCTTC. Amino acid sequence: CASSIRDSRYNEQFF.